Listed here are 18 T cell receptor beta chains from one sample, sequenced in a study of tissue T cells after allogeneic stem cell transplantation. The sample's time point: mouse harvest day 7 after allogeneic transplant. Tail vein injection delivered 10^7 T-cell-depleted bone marrow cells and 10^6 splenic CD5+ T cells. Assay: immunoSEQ multiplex PCR; the TCRdb copy retains only in-frame clones and omits some. The table lists roughly 8,700 clones, around 45% of them singletons. Source material: gut tissue. Receptors originate from a female BALB/c mouse given C57BL/6 T cells with graft-versus-host disease after an allogeneic hematopoietic cell transplant.

Details on this clone: Mouse germline and gene names are used. The read falls 1 residue short of the CDR3 end, and the missing part is taken from the germline J gene. The chain joins TRBV15 to TRBJ2-3; 8 bases are a match to TRBD2. CDR3 length equals 16 residues. After removal of 5 bases from V and 1 base from J, the junction contained 8 bases not matched to a gene. Germline values: CDR1 SGHND, CDR2 FRSKSL. Partial CDR3 DNA: TGTGCCAGCAGTCCCGACTGGGGCCGGGGTGCAGAAACGCTGTAT. This encodes CASSPDWGRGAETLY. The whole CDR3 is CASSPDWGRGAETLYF. The full variable domain, completed using reference TRBV15 and TRBJ2-3, is DAGVTQTPRHEVAEKGQTIILKCEPVSGHNDLFWYRQTKIQGLELLSYFRSKSLMEDGGAFKDRFKAEMLNSSFSTLKIQPTEPKDSAVYLCASSPDWGRGAETLYFGSGTRLTVL.

As concerns this clone: Gene names are the mouse ones. The part of the CDR3 DNA that was read is TGTGCCAGCAGTAGGGGGGGATTGACCGAAAGATTATTT. The encoded protein is CASSRGGLTERLF. The whole CDR3 region reads CASSRGGLTERLFF. This sequence joins TRBV26 and TRBJ1-4; D is possibly TRBD1 (6 bases). The CDR3 is cut off 1 residue early in the read; its end comes from the germline J gene. This CDR3 region has 14 residues. V dropped 5 bases and J dropped 7 bases, with 14 bases sitting between them. Germline-derived CDR1 and CDR2 are KGHPV and FQNQEV (reference sequence).

Concerning this clone: Here the gene names and germline are mouse. The CDR3 goes on 1 residue after the read ends, and that part is filled in from the germline J gene. V gene TRBV23 combines with J gene TRBJ1-1. Germline lookup yields CDR1 KGHTA and CDR2 FQNQQP. There are 11 residues in the CDR3. The part of the CDR3 DNA that was read is TGCTCCAGCAGTCAAGACACAGAAGTCTTC. Translated, it gives CSSSQDTEVF. The full CDR3 is CSSSQDTEVFF.

This clone was seen a handful of times. These gene names are mouse names. Read coverage stops 1 residue before the CDR3 terminus; the germline J gene supplies the remainder. V is TRBV26 and J is TRBJ2-7; D ambiguous. V was trimmed by 2 bases and J by 5 bases, leaving 7 bases between them. The germline V gene has CDR1 KGHPV and CDR2 FQNQEV (reference sequence). This CDR3 comprises 12 residues. This CDR3 reads CASSLDKNEQYF. CDR3 DNA (partial): TGTGCCAGCAGTCTGGACAAAAATGAACAGTAC.

Note on this clone: Mouse germline and gene names are used. The observed sequence ends 1 residue before the CDR3 terminus, with the missing tail filled in from the germline J gene. The chain is built from TRBV26 and TRBJ1-2; 10 bases are a match to TRBD1. The CDR3 loop spans 14 amino acids. Losses at the gene ends were 7 bases for V and 3 bases for J; bases not matched to a gene: 5. The V gene's germline CDR1 is KGHPV and CDR2 FQNQEV (reference sequence). The CDR3 reads CASTLGQGYSDYTF. CDR3 DNA, as far as it was read: TGTGCCAGCACCCTGGGACAGGGGTACTCCGACTACACC. The variable domain in full, with the rest retrieved from reference TRBV26 and TRBJ1-2, is NSKVIQTPRYLVKGQGQKAKMRCIPEKGHPVVFWYQQNKNNEFKFLINFQNQEVLQQIDMTEKRFSAECPSNSPCSLEIQSSEAGDSALYLCASTLGQGYSDYTFGSGTRLLVI.

As for this clone: The germline and genes are mouse ones. The CDR3 extends 1 residue past the end of the read, so its final part is completed from the germline J gene. The chain has TRBV23 and TRBJ2-2; TRBD1, the D gene given by the table, was not confirmed from the DNA. CDR3 length equals 14 residues. Per germline, CDR1 KGHTA and CDR2 FQNQQP. CDR3 DNA (partial): TGCTCCAGCAGTCCACAGGGTCGCACCGGGCAGCTCTAC. Amino acids: CSSSPQGRTGQLY. The whole CDR3 protein is CSSSPQGRTGQLYF. Full variable domain (missing parts from reference TRBV23 and TRBJ2-2): DAAVTQKPRYLIKMKGQEAEMKCIPEKGHTAVFWYQQKQSKELKFLIYFQNQQPLDQIDMVKERFSAVCPSSSLCSLGIRTCEAEDSALYLCSSSPQGRTGQLYFGEGSKLTVL.

There are a few counts of this clone. Gene names are mouse gene names. The read terminates 1 residue before the CDR3 end, so the remaining end is supplied by the germline J gene. The chain uses TRBV13-1 and TRBJ1-3; TRBD1 matches at 9 bases. This CDR3 spans 14 amino acids. J lost 2 bases, V lost 5 bases, and 2 bases had no gene match. Germline V gene data show CDR1 as NSHNY and CDR2 as SYGAGN. CDR3 bases read: TGTGCCAGCAGACGACAGGGGGCTGGAAATACGCTCTAT. It is translated as CASRRQGAGNTLY. From start to end, the CDR3 is CASRRQGAGNTLYF.

A remark on this clone: Gene names follow the mouse nomenclature. The read gets to within 1 residue of the CDR3 end, and the germline J gene fills in the rest. J is TRBJ1-3 and V is TRBV16; 7 nucleotides match TRBD1. J was trimmed by 1 base and V by 1 base; bases with no gene match: 1. From germline, CDR1 is SGHSA and CDR2 FRNQAP. The CDR3 has 15 residues. CDR3 amino acids: CASSLGGQSGNTLYF. CDR3 DNA (partial): TGTGCAAGCAGCTTAGGGGGACAGTCTGGAAATACGCTCTAT.

With regard to this clone: Gene labels here are mouse ones. CDR3 in amino acids: CASSLGGIANTEVFF. Partial CDR3 DNA: TGTGCCAGCAGTCTAGGGGGAATTGCAAACACAGAAGTCTTC. V gene TRBV26 combines with J gene TRBJ1-1; possible D gene TRBD1, 6 bases. With the read ending 1 residue before the CDR3 end, the germline J gene is used to fill in that end. CDR3 length: 15 amino acids. Germline V gene lookup returns CDR1 KGHPV and CDR2 FQNQEV (reference sequence). Trimming stripped 3 bases from V and 0 bases from J, with 11 bases between.

On this clone: Here the gene names and germline are mouse. The missing CDR3 end, 1 residue past where the read stops, is filled in from the germline J gene. The chain combines TRBV26 with TRBJ2-2; 8 bases are shared with TRBD2. Germline assignment: CDR1 KGHPV and CDR2 FQNQEV (reference sequence). J gave up 4 bases and V 3 bases, and 4 bases lay outside the gene matches. The CDR3 runs to 15 residues. The CDR3 sequence: CASSLYWGTTGQLYF. The covered CDR3 bases are TGTGCCAGCAGTCTCTACTGGGGGACCACCGGGCAGCTCTAC. Filled out from reference TRBV26 and TRBJ2-2, the complete variable domain reads NSKVIQTPRYLVKGQGQKAKMRCIPEKGHPVVFWYQQNKNNEFKFLINFQNQEVLQQIDMTEKRFSAECPSNSPCSLEIQSSEAGDSALYLCASSLYWGTTGQLYFGEGSKLTVL.

On this clone itself: Here the gene names and germline are mouse. Read sequence stops 1 residue before the CDR3 end, and the germline J gene provides the missing end. This chain uses TRBV26 with TRBJ1-1; D not certain. This CDR3 is built from 13 residues. CDR1 KGHPV and CDR2 FQNQEV come from the germline V gene (reference sequence). The V end was cut by 2 bases, the J end by 1 base, with 5 bases between. The CDR3 bases that were read are TGTGCCAGCAGTCTGGAGGGGAACACAGAAGTCTTC. This translates into CASSLEGNTEVF. The complete CDR3 reads CASSLEGNTEVFF. The variable domain in full, completed from reference TRBV26 and TRBJ1-1, reads NSKVIQTPRYLVKGQGQKAKMRCIPEKGHPVVFWYQQNKNNEFKFLINFQNQEVLQQIDMTEKRFSAECPSNSPCSLEIQSSEAGDSALYLCASSLEGNTEVFFGKGTRLTVV.

On this clone: Mouse names are used for the genes. The read halts 1 residue ahead of the CDR3 end, with the missing end drawn from the germline J gene. The chain uses TRBV29 and TRBJ1-1; no definite D call. CDR1 is MSHET, CDR2 SYDVDS, per germline. The CDR3 is made up of 14 amino acids. The V gene lost 6 bases and the J gene lost 0 bases, with 11 bases spanning the gap. Partial CDR3 DNA: TGTGCTAGCAGCCCGGACGGTGCAAACACAGAAGTCTTC. Its translation is CASSPDGANTEVF. In full, the CDR3 reads CASSPDGANTEVFF.

Worth noting for this clone: Genes and germline come from the mouse. The missing CDR3 end, 1 residue past where the read stops, is filled in from the germline J gene. The chain recombines TRBV13-1 with TRBJ1-2; no firm D call. Germline V gene lookup returns CDR1 NSHNY and CDR2 SYGAGN. This CDR3 region has 13 residues. V was pared by 0 bases and J by 2 bases, with 5 bases between. Incomplete CDR3 DNA: TGTGCCAGCAGTGATGGGAGGAACTCCGACTACACC. It is translated as CASSDGRNSDYT. The whole CDR3 protein is CASSDGRNSDYTF.

This clone was counted only a few times. Mouse names are used for the genes. From the germline J gene comes the end of the CDR3, since the read stops 1 residue before it. The rearrangement links TRBV26 to TRBJ2-2; 8 bases fit TRBD1. In germline, CDR1 is KGHPV, CDR2 FQNQEV (reference sequence). CDR3 size: 16 residues. The J segment lost 4 bases and the V segment lost 0 bases, leaving 4 bases of the junction unmatched. The CDR3 bases that were read are TGTGCCAGCAGTCTGTCTGCAGGGGGCGGCACCGGGCAGCTCTAC. Encoded protein: CASSLSAGGGTGQLY. The CDR3 reads in full as CASSLSAGGGTGQLYF.

In this sample, this clone turned up a few times. All gene names here are mouse names. Read data end 1 residue before the CDR3 end; the end is taken from the germline J gene. This chain uses TRBV26 with TRBJ2-7; no definite D call. Per the germline V gene, CDR1 is KGHPV and CDR2 is FQNQEV (reference sequence). V was pared by 0 bases and J by 6 bases, with 9 bases between. The CDR3 has 13 residues. The CDR3 DNA, read in part, is TGTGCCAGCAGTCTGTCGGAAGGGCTTGAACAGTAC. Translating it yields CASSLSEGLEQY. The full-length CDR3 reads as CASSLSEGLEQYF.

Of note for this clone: All gene names here are mouse names. Coverage ceases 1 residue before the CDR3 finishes, and the germline J gene fills in the end. The chain links TRBV26 to TRBJ1-6, with a tentative D call TRBD1 (6 bases). TRBJ1-6 is labeled an ORF, and its function is uncertain. V dropped 0 bases and J dropped 2 bases, with 8 bases sitting between them. Germline values: CDR1 KGHPV, CDR2 FQNQEV (reference sequence). This CDR3 has 16 residues. Partial CDR3 DNA: TGTGCCAGCAGTCTGTCGAGGGGGACCTATAATTCGCCCCTCTAC. Amino acids: CASSLSRGTYNSPLY. In full, the CDR3 reads CASSLSRGTYNSPLYF.

In the case of this clone: Gene names are mouse gene names. The CDR3 is cut off 1 residue early in the read; its end comes from the germline J gene. The chain has TRBV16 and TRBJ1-4, with D perhaps matching TRBD1 (5 bases). Germline lookup yields CDR1 SGHSA and CDR2 FRNQAP. CDR3 size: 14 residues. Trimming pared 1 base from V and 2 bases from J, leaving 5 bases between. Incomplete CDR3 DNA: TGTGCAAGCAGCTTAGGACAGTCCAACGAAAGATTATTT. This encodes CASSLGQSNERLF. The entire CDR3 protein reads CASSLGQSNERLFF.

As for this clone: The listed genes are named as in mouse. The read ends 1 residue before the CDR3 terminus; that terminus is restored from the germline J gene. V gene TRBV23 combines with J gene TRBJ2-3. Germline V CDR1 and CDR2: KGHTA, FQNQQP. This CDR3 has 14 residues. CDR3 DNA, as far as it was read: TGCTCCAGCAGTCAAGGGGGCGGTGCAGAAACGCTGTAT. Protein product: CSSSQGGGAETLY. The CDR3 as a whole reads CSSSQGGGAETLYF.